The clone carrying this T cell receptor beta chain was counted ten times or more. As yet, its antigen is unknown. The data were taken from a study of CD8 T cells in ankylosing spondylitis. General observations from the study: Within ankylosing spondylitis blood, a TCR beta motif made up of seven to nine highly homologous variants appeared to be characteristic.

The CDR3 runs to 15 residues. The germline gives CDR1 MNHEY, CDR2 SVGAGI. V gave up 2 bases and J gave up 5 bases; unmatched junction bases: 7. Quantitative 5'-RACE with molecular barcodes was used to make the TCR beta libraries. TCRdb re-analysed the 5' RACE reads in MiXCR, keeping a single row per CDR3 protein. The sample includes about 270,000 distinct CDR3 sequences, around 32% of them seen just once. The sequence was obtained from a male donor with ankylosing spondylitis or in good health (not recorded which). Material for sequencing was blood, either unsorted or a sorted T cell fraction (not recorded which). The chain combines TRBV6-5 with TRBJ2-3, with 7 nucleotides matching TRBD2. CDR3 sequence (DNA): TGTGCCAGCAGTTACCGGGCGGGCGGGAGAGATACGCAGTATTTT. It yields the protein CASSYRAGGRDTQYF.